A single sample gave rise to the 10 T cell receptor beta chains below, sequenced in a study of T-cell memory formation after mild COVID-19. Each CDR3 protein gets one entry after TCRdb re-called the 5' RACE reads with MiXCR. There are around 250,000 distinct CDR3 sequences in the sample; approximately 10% occur only once, and around 21% lies in the top ten. The sample was PBMCs or a T cell subset sorted from them (not recorded which). These receptors all come from a man aged 18 to 30 who had mild COVID-19 (a few samples of this study predate the infection). Cell type and time point are not known.

This clonotype appeared a few times. The rearrangement joins TRBV5-6 to TRBJ2-5; no definite D call. CDR1 SGHDT and CDR2 YYEEEE come from the germline V gene. Trimming pared 0 bases from V and 3 bases from J, leaving 6 bases between. The CDR3 is 13 amino acids. CDR3: CASSLDGEETQYF. CDR3 bases: TGTGCCAGCAGCTTGGACGGAGAAGAGACCCAGTACTTC.

In this sample, this clonotype turned up a few times. The rearrangement joins TRBV4-1 to TRBJ1-2; a weak D match, TRBD1 (5 bases). This CDR3 has 14 amino acids. The V and J ends lost 0 bases and 6 bases respectively, with 11 bases between them. In germline, CDR1 is MGHRA, CDR2 YSYEKL. This chain's CDR3 is CASSQDRGRDGYTF. In DNA form, the CDR3 reads TGCGCCAGCAGCCAAGACCGGGGCCGTGATGGCTACACCTTC.

This clonotype was recorded a few times. The rearrangement links TRBV5-1 to TRBJ2-1; 12 bases map to TRBD2. V was clipped by 4 bases and J by 8 bases; unmatched bases: 7. Germline CDR1 and CDR2: SGHRS and YFSETQ. The CDR3 totals 15 residues. The CDR3 DNA follows: TGCGCCAGCAGCGCCCCTAGCGGGGGGGATGATGAGCAGTTCTTC. It is translated as CASSAPSGGDDEQFF.

This clonotype turned up a few times. This sequence joins TRBV7-3 and TRBJ1-2; D not resolved. The CDR3 has 15 amino acids. Germline values: CDR1 SGHTA, CDR2 FQGTGA. The V gene lost 1 base and the J gene lost 2 bases, with 11 bases spanning the gap. The CDR3 sequence is CASSLRGDDNYGYTF. The CDR3 DNA sequence: TGTGCCAGCAGCTTAAGGGGAGACGACAACTATGGCTACACCTTC. Complete variable domain (other parts from reference TRBV7-3 and TRBJ1-2): GAGVSQTPSNKVTEKGKYVELRCDPISGHTALYWYRQSLGQGPEFLIYFQGTGAADDSGLPNDRFFAVRPEGSVSTLKIQRTERGDSAVYLCASSLRGDDNYGYTFGSGTRLTVV.

This clonotype came up a few times. The rearrangement joins TRBV5-1 to TRBJ2-3; no firm D call. Trimming pared 2 bases from V and 4 bases from J, leaving 8 bases between. The CDR3 runs to 13 residues. Germline V lookup: CDR1 SGHRS, CDR2 YFSETQ. The CDR3 region is CASSFPVSDTQYF. DNA for the CDR3: TGCGCCAGCAGCTTCCCGGTTTCAGATACGCAGTATTTT.

V gene TRBV12-3 or TRBV12-4 combines with J gene TRBJ2-1; D remains unclear. This CDR3 region has 11 residues. Trimming shortened V by 4 bases and J by 10 bases, and 8 bases separated the two germline ends. CDR3 region: CASSSSGEQFF. CDR3 DNA: TGTGCCAGCAGTTCCTCGGGCGAGCAGTTCTTC.

V is TRBV12-3 or TRBV12-4 and J is TRBJ2-5; 10 nucleotides match TRBD2. CDR3 size: 17 residues. The ends lost 6 bases at V and 0 bases at J; junction bases unmatched: 10. The chain's CDR3 is CASRDGTSGEYQETQYF. CDR3 nucleotides: TGTGCCAGCAGGGATGGAACTAGCGGGGAGTACCAAGAGACCCAGTACTTC.

This clonotype was recorded at least ten times. The V call is TRBV24-1, the J call TRBJ2-5; D gene unclear. Trimming pared 3 bases from V and 5 bases from J, leaving 9 bases between. CDR1 KGHDR and CDR2 SFDVKD come from the germline V gene. This CDR3 is 13 amino acids long. DNA for the CDR3: TGTGCCACCAGTGATCCACCCTTGGAGACCCAGTACTTC. As protein: CATSDPPLETQYF.

This clonotype was seen a handful of times. The chain combines TRBV10-3 with TRBJ2-3; 12 nucleotides line up with TRBD2. The CDR3 consists of 15 residues. The ends lost 6 bases at V and 4 bases at J; junction bases unmatched: 5. Germline V gene data show CDR1 as ENHRY and CDR2 as SYGVKD. The CDR3 coding sequence is TGTGCCATCAGCCGGACTAGCGGGGAGGCAGATACGCAGTATTTT. The encoded protein is CAISRTSGEADTQYF.

This clonotype was seen repeatedly, ten times or more. The chain joins TRBV12-3 or TRBV12-4 to TRBJ2-3; the D is unclear. This CDR3 is built from 14 residues. Trimming pared 6 bases from V and 1 base from J, leaving 11 bases between. The CDR3 spells CASSLGWGTDTQYF. The CDR3 region has the DNA TGTGCCAGCAGCCTCGGTTGGGGCACAGATACGCAGTATTTT.